This T cell receptor (beta chain) appears in the sequencing data of a study of CD8 T cells in ankylosing spondylitis. Quantitative barcoded 5'-RACE was used to prepare TCR beta libraries. TCRdb recomputed calls from the 5' RACE reads with MiXCR, one row per CDR3 protein. The sample carries 200,000 or so distinct CDR3 sequences, roughly 24% recorded once. The germline CDR1 and CDR2 sequences are ENHRY and SYGVKD. CDR3 length equals 12 residues. V dropped 9 bases and J dropped 2 bases, with 9 bases sitting between them. In its sample, this clonotype was seen many times. Its antigen is as yet unknown. Study-wide results and limits: Matched ankylosing spondylitis synovial fluid reportedly contained a significantly enriched population of disease-linked clones.

The chain uses TRBV10-3 and TRBJ2-3; unclear D gene. The material sequenced was blood, either unsorted or a sorted T cell fraction (not recorded which). This sequence was found in a male donor with ankylosing spondylitis or in good health (not recorded which). The chain's CDR3 is CAMGRNTDTQYF. DNA for the CDR3: TGTGCCATGGGCCGAAACACAGATACGCAGTATTTT.